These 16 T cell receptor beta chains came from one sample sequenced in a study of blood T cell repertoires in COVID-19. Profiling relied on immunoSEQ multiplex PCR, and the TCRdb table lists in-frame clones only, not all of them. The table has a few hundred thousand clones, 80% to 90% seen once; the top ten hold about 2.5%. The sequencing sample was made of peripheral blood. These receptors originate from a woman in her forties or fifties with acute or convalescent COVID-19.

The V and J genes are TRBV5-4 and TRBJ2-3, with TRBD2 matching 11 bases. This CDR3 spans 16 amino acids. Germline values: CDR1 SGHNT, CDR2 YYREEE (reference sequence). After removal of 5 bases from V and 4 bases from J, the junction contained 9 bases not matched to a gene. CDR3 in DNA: TGTGCCAGCAGGCGCCAACTAGCGGGAGAACCAGATACGCAGTATTTT. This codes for CASRRQLAGEPDTQYF.

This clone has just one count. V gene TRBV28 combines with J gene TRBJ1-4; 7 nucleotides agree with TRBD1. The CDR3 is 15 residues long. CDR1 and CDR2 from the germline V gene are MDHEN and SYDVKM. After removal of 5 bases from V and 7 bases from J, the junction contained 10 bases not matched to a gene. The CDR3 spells CASSPDRERVEKLFF. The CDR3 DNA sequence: TGTGCCAGCAGTCCCGACAGGGAGAGGGTTGAAAAACTGTTTTTT.

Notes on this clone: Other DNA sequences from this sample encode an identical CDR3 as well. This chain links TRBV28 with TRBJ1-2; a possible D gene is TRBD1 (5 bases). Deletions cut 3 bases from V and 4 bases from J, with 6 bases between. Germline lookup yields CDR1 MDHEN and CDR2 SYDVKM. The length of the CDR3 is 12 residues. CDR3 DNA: TGTGCCAGCAGTTTCGGGGGCTATGGCTACACCTTC. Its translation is CASSFGGYGYTF.

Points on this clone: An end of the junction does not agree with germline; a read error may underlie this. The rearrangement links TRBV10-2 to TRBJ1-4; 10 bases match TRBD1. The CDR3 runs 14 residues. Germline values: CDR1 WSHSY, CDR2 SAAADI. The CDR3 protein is CASCDRGLNEKLFF. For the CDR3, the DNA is TGCGCCAGCTGTGACAGGGGGCTTAATGAAAAACTGTTTTTT.

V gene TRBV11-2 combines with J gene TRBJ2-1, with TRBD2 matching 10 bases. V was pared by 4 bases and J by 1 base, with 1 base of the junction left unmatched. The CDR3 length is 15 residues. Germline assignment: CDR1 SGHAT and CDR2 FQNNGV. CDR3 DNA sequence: TGTGCCAGCAGCTCTAGCGGGAGTTCCTACAATGAGCAGTTCTTC. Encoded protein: CASSSSGSSYNEQFF.

The CDR3 region has the DNA TGTGCCAGCTCTCAGGCACCGGGAACCCGGGCCGAAAACACTGAAGCTTTCTTT. This gives the protein CASSQAPGTRAENTEAFF. The chain combines TRBV18 with TRBJ1-1, with no clear D. CDR3 size: 18 residues. V lost 6 bases, J lost 2 bases, and 25 bases lay in between. Germline V gives CDR1 KGHSH, CDR2 LQKENI. Variable domain in full (rest from reference TRBV18 and TRBJ1-1): NAGVMQNPRHLVRRRGQEARLRCSPMKGHSHVYWYRQLPEEGLKFMVYLQKENIIDESGMPKERFSAEFPKEGPSILRIQQVVRGDSAAYFCASSQAPGTRAENTEAFFGQGTRLTVV.

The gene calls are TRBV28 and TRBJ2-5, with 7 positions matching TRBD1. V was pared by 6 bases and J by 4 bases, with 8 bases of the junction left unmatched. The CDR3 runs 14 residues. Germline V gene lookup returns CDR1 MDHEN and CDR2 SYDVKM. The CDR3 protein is CASRKTGTGETQYF. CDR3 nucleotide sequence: TGTGCCAGCAGGAAGACAGGGACCGGAGAGACCCAGTACTTC. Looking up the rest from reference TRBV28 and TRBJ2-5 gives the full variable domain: DVKVTQSSRYLVKRTGEKVFLECVQDMDHENMFWYRQDPGLGLRLIYFSYDVKMKEKGDIPEGYSVSREKKERFSLILESASTNQTSMYLCASRKTGTGETQYFGPGTRLLVL.

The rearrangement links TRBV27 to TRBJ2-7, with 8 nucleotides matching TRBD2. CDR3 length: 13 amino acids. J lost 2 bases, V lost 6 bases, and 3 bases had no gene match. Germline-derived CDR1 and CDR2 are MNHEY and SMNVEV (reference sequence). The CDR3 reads CASSEGLAYEQYF. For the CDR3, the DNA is TGTGCCAGCAGCGAGGGACTAGCCTACGAGCAGTACTTC.

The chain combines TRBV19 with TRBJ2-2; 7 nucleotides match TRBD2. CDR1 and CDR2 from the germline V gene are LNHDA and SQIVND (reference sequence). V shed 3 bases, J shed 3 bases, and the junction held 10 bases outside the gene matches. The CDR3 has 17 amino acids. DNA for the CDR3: TGTGCCAGTAGTATCAAAATCACTAGCGCGGACACCGGGGAGCTGTTTTTT. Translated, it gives CASSIKITSADTGELFF.

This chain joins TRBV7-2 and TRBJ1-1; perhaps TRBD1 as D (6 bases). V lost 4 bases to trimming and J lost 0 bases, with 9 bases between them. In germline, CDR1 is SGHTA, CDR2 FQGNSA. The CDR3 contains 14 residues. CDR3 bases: TGTGCCAGCAGCTGGGGGCTAATGAACACTGAAGCTTTCTTT. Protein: CASSWGLMNTEAFF.

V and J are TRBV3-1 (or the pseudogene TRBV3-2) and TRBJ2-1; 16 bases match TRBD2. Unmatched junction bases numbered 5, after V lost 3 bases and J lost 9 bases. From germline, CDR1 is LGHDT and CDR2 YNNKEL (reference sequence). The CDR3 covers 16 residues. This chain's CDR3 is CASSQGLAGGPREQFF. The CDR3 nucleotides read TGTGCCAGCAGCCAGGGACTAGCGGGAGGGCCCCGTGAGCAGTTCTTC.

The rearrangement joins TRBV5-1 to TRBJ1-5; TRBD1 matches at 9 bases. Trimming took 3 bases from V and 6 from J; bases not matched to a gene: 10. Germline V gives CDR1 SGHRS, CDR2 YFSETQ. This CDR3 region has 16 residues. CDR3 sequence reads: CASSWLTGGAGQPQHF. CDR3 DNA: TGCGCCAGCAGCTGGCTCACAGGGGGCGCCGGTCAGCCCCAGCATTTT.

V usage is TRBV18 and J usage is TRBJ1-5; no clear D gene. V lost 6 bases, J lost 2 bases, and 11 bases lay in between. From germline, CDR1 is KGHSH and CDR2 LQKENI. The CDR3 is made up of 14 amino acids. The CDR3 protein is CASSLRSRNQPQHF. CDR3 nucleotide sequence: TGTGCCAGCTCGCTCAGGTCGCGCAATCAGCCCCAGCATTTT.

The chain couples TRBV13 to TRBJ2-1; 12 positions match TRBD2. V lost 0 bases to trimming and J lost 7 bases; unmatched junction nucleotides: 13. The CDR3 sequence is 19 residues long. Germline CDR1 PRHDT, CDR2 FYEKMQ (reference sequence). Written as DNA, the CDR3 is TGTGCCAGCAGCTTAGGGCCGAAAAGACTAGCGGGAGTTTGGAATGAGCAGTTCTTC. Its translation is CASSLGPKRLAGVWNEQFF.

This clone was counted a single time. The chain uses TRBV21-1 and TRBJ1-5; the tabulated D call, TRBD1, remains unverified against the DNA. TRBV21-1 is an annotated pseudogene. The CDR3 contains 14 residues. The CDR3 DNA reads TGTGCCAGCTCAGGACAGGTCCGGGATCAGCCCCAGCATTTT. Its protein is CASSGQVRDQPQHF.

DNA for the CDR3: TGTGCCAGCAGAACCACGGGACTCGTCTACGAGCAGTACTTC. Encoded protein: CASRTTGLVYEQYF. The chain uses TRBV28 and TRBJ2-7; possibly TRBD2 for D (6 bases). The V end lost 6 bases, the J end lost 3 bases, and 15 bases lay between the germline ends. Germline V gene sequence: CDR1 MDHEN, CDR2 SYDVKM. CDR3 length: 14 residues. The variable domain in full, with the rest retrieved from reference TRBV28 and TRBJ2-7, is DVKVTQSSRYLVKRTGEKVFLECVQDMDHENMFWYRQDPGLGLRLIYFSYDVKMKEKGDIPEGYSVSREKKERFSLILESASTNQTSMYLCASRTTGLVYEQYFGPGTRLTVT.